Following are 12 T cell receptor beta chains from one sample sequenced in a study of cytomegalovirus exposure and HLA in healthy donors. Amplification used 60 Vbeta primers and 13 Jbeta primers. This table comes from immunoSEQ multiplex PCR, and its TCRdb copy is limited to in-frame clones, with some not included. The top ten clones hold under 1.2% of a sample with tens of thousands of clones, about three quarters of them seen once. Sequenced input: PBMCs. These receptors were obtained from a male donor in good health and CMV-seronegative.

The chain carries TRBV4-2 and TRBJ1-4; D gene ambiguous. The CDR3 loop spans 16 amino acids. Germline V CDR1 and CDR2: LGHNA, YNFKEQ. Trimming shortened V by 1 base and J by 10 bases, and 19 bases separated the two germline ends. CDR3: CASSQVSLAPSGKLFF. The CDR3 bases are TGTGCCAGCAGCCAAGTTAGTCTAGCCCCGTCGGGAAAACTGTTTTTT.

The J gene is TRBJ1-2, the V gene TRBV5-1; no reliable D call. From germline, CDR1 is SGHRS and CDR2 YFSETQ. This CDR3 is 15 amino acids long. The V gene lost 4 bases and the J gene lost 0 bases, with 13 bases spanning the gap. The CDR3 sequence is CASSAQELSNYGYTF. The DNA for the CDR3 is TGCGCCAGCAGCGCCCAGGAACTTTCTAACTATGGCTACACCTTC.

The rearrangement joins TRBV6-1 to TRBJ1-5; D call uncertain. The CDR3 sequence is 14 residues long. V shed 9 bases and J shed 2 bases, with 14 bases lying between them. Germline CDR1 reads MNHNS; CDR2 reads SASEGT. CDR3 region: CASSGIGGNQPQHF. The CDR3 nucleotides read TGTGCCAGTTCCGGGATAGGTGGCAATCAGCCCCAGCATTTT.

The chain uses TRBV5-1 and TRBJ1-6; a weak D match, TRBD1 (5 bases). Germline V CDR1 and CDR2: SGHRS, YFSETQ. The CDR3 has 16 residues. V was trimmed by 9 bases and J by 9 bases, leaving 25 bases between them. The CDR3 sequence: CATSLGTESGFSPLHF. CDR3 sequence (DNA): TGCGCCACGAGCTTGGGGACGGAGTCAGGGTTTTCACCCCTCCACTTT.

This clone was detected a few times. J is TRBJ2-6 and V is TRBV4-3, with 7 nucleotides matching TRBD2. V dropped 1 base and J dropped 0; count of bases not matched to a gene: 6. Germline CDR1 reads LGHNA; CDR2 reads YSLEER. There are 18 residues in the CDR3. Written as DNA, the CDR3 is TGCGCCAGCAGCCAAGGGGGGGGACGGCCCTCTGGGGCCAACGTCCTGACTTTC. This codes for CASSQGGGRPSGANVLTF.

The chain carries TRBV19 and TRBJ2-7; 11 bases fit TRBD2. Germline loops: CDR1 LNHDA, CDR2 SQIVND (reference sequence). The CDR3 totals 14 residues. With 5 bases clipped from V and 5 bases from J, the junction kept 5 bases outside the gene matches. The CDR3 region is CASSYGTSGDEQYF. CDR3 nucleotide sequence: TGTGCCAGTAGTTACGGGACTAGCGGCGACGAGCAGTACTTC.

In its sample, this clone was seen a few times. The chain links TRBV2 to TRBJ2-6; 11 bases map to TRBD1. V trimming: 6 bases; J trimming: 0 bases; junction bases outside the gene matches: 4. Germline V lookup: CDR1 SNHLY, CDR2 FYNNEI. The CDR3 has 17 residues. CDR3 loop: CASRLGQGGSGANVLTF. As DNA, the CDR3 is TGTGCCAGCAGGTTGGGACAGGGGGGCTCTGGGGCCAACGTCCTGACTTTC. Variable domain in full (rest from reference TRBV2 and TRBJ2-6): EPEVTQTPSHQVTQMGQEVILRCVPISNHLYFYWYRQILGQKVEFLVSFYNNEISEKSEIFDDQFSVERPDGSNFTLKIRSTKLEDSAMYFCASRLGQGGSGANVLTFGAGSRLTVL.

J is TRBJ2-7 and V is TRBV6-5; possibly TRBD2 for D (6 bases). V was clipped by 2 bases and J by 2 bases, with 7 bases between them. Germline assignment: CDR1 MNHEY and CDR2 SVGAGI. This CDR3 region has 13 residues. The CDR3 nucleotides read TGTGCCAGCAGTTACGGGAGGACCTACGAGCAGTACTTC. Encoded protein: CASSYGRTYEQYF.

V is TRBV7-2 and J is TRBJ1-1; D is uncertain. Trimming left V 5 bases short and J 0 bases short, with 7 bases between. Germline CDR1 and CDR2: SGHTA and FQGNSA. The CDR3 is 13 amino acids. Here the CDR3 DNA reads TGTGCCAGCAGCCGACACATGAACACTGAAGCTTTCTTT. This encodes CASSRHMNTEAFF.

The chain couples TRBV6-6 to TRBJ1-5; 8 nucleotides line up with TRBD1. The V gene end was trimmed by 11 bases and the J gene end by 2 bases; junction bases not matched to a gene: 11. The CDR3 has 15 amino acids. CDR1 is MNHNY and CDR2 is SVGAGI in the germline V gene (reference sequence). As DNA, the CDR3 is TGTGCCGGCCTATGGTCAGGGGGCGGCAATCAGCCCCAGCATTTT. Translation gives CAGLWSGGGNQPQHF.

This clone came up a few times. The rearrangement uses TRBV5-1 and TRBJ2-3; TRBD1 might be the D (6 bases). Germline V CDR1 and CDR2: SGHRS, YFSETQ. The germline V and J ends were trimmed by 4 bases and 7 bases, with 10 bases remaining between them. The CDR3 totals 12 residues. CDR3 in amino acids: CASSPDSYTQYF. In DNA, the CDR3 is TGCGCCAGCAGCCCGGACAGCTATACGCAGTATTTT. Combining the CDR3 with reference TRBV5-1 and TRBJ2-3 gives the whole variable domain KAGVTQTPRYLIKTRGQQVTLSCSPISGHRSVSWYQQTPGQGLQFLFEYFSETQRNKGNFPGRFSGRQFSNSRSEMNVSTLELGDSALYLCASSPDSYTQYFGPGTRLTVL.

The rearrangement uses TRBV6-1 and TRBJ2-7, with TRBD1 matching over 9 bases. The V gene's germline CDR1 is MNHNS and CDR2 SASEGT. The CDR3 extends over 14 amino acids. Losses at the gene ends were 5 bases for V and 6 bases for J; bases not matched to a gene: 8. Written as DNA, the CDR3 is TGTGCCAGCAGTCCCGGGACAGGGAGTGTCGAGCAGTACTTC. Residues: CASSPGTGSVEQYF.